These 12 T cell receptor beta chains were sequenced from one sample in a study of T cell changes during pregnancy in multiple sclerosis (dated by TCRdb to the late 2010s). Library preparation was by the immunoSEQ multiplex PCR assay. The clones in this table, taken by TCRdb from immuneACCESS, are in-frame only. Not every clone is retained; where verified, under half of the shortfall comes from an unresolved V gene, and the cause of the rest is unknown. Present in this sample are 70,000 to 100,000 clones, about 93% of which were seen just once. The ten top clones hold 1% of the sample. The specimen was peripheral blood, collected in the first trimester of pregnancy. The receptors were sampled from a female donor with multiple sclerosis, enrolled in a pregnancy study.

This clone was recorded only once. The CDR3: CASSIQRTSGRLTYNEQFF. For the CDR3, the DNA is TGTGCCAGCAGTATCCAGCGGACTAGCGGGAGACTTACCTACAATGAGCAGTTCTTC. This chain joins TRBV28 and TRBJ2-1; TRBD2 matches at 13 bases. CDR3 length equals 19 residues. Germline V gene lookup returns CDR1 MDHEN and CDR2 SYDVKM. Trimming cost V 5 bases and J 2 bases; bases outside gene matches: 12.

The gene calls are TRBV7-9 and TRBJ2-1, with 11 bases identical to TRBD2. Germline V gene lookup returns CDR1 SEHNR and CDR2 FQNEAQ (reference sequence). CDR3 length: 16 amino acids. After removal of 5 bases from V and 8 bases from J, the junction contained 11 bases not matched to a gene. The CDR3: CASSPLAGGPSDEQFF. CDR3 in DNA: TGTGCCAGCAGCCCTCTAGCGGGAGGCCCGTCGGATGAGCAGTTCTTC.

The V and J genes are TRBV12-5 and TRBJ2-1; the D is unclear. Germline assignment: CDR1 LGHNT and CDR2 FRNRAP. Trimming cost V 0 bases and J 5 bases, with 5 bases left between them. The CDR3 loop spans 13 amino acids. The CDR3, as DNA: TGTGCTAGTGGTTTGGTACAAAACAATGAGCAGTTCTTC. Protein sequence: CASGLVQNNEQFF.

In DNA form, the CDR3 reads TGTGCCAGCAGAGGGGGGGGCACTGAAGCTTTCTTT. Amino acids: CASRGGGTEAFF. This chain connects TRBV11-3 to TRBJ1-1; D might be TRBD1 (6 bases). This CDR3 has 12 residues. Germline V gene sequence: CDR1 SGHNT, CDR2 YENEEA. V dropped 6 bases and J dropped 4 bases, with 9 bases sitting between them.

The CDR3 DNA sequence: TGTGCCAGCAGCCAAGATAAACAGGGAGCATCACCCCTCCACTTT. Residues: CASSQDKQGASPLHF. The chain couples TRBV4-2 to TRBJ1-6, with a weak D call TRBD1 (6 bases). CDR1 LGHNA and CDR2 YNFKEQ come from the germline V gene. Trimming took 0 bases from V and 10 from J, leaving 13 bases between them. The CDR3 is 15 amino acids.

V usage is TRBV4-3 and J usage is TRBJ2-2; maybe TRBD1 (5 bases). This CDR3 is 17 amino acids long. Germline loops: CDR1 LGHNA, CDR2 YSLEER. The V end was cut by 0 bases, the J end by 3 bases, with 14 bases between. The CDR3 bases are TGCGCCAGCAGCCAAGATAGATTTAAAGGGGACACCGGGGAGCTGTTTTTT. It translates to CASSQDRFKGDTGELFF.

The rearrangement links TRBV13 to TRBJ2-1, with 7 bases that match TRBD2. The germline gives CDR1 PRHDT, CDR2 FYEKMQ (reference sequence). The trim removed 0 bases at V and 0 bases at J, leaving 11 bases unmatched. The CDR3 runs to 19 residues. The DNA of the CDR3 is TGTGCCAGCAGCTTAGGGTCATCTTGGCGGGGGAGCTCCTACAATGAGCAGTTCTTC. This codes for CASSLGSSWRGSSYNEQFF.

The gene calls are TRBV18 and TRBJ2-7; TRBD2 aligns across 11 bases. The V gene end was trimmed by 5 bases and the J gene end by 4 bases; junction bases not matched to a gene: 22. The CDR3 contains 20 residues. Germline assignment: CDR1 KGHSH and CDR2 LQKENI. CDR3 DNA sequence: TGTGCCAGCTCATACCGGAGACCTGGGGGTAGCGGGGGGGCTCGGTACGAGCAGTACTTC. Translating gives CASSYRRPGGSGGARYEQYF. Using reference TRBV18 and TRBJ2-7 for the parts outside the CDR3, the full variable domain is NAGVMQNPRHLVRRRGQEARLRCSPMKGHSHVYWYRQLPEEGLKFMVYLQKENIIDESGMPKERFSAEFPKEGPSILRIQQVVRGDSAAYFCASSYRRPGGSGGARYEQYFGPGTRLTVT.

The CDR3, as DNA: TGTGCCAGCAGCGTAGCCAGCGGAGGCACCGGGGAGCTGTTTTTT. Translated, it gives CASSVASGGTGELFF. The chain combines TRBV9 with TRBJ2-2; D possibly corresponds to TRBD2 (5 bases). The CDR3 runs to 15 residues. Germline loops: CDR1 SGDLS, CDR2 YYNGEE. V shed 0 bases and J shed 4 bases, with 10 bases lying between them.

This chain's CDR3 is CASSQILGDRAYEQYF. In DNA form, the CDR3 reads TGTGCCAGTAGCCAGATTTTAGGGGACAGGGCCTACGAGCAGTACTTC. This chain uses TRBV19 with TRBJ2-7; 9 bases are shared with TRBD1. This CDR3 comprises 16 residues. V lost 6 bases and J lost 2; bases outside the gene matches: 11. Germline lookup yields CDR1 LNHDA and CDR2 SQIVND (reference sequence).

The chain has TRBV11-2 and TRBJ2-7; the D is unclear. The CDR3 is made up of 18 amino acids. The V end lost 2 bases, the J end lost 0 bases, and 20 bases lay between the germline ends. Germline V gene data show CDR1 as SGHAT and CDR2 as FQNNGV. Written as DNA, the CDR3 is TGTGCCAGCAGCTTACGGGTGGTATTCAGACCAGCCTCCTACGAGCAGTACTTC. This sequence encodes CASSLRVVFRPASYEQYF.

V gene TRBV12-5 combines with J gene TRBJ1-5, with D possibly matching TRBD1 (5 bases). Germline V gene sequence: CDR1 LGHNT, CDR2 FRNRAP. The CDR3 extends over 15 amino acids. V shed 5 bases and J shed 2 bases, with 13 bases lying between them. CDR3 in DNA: TGTGCTAGTGGTCCCTGGCAGGGCGGCAATCAGCCCCAGCATTTT. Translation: CASGPWQGGNQPQHF.